This T cell receptor beta chain was sequenced for a study of shared clonotypes between healthy human individuals. The assay was immunoSEQ multiplex PCR, and TCRdb's table has in-frame clones only and misses some. The sample contains some 2,000,000 clones, approximately 94% of which appear only once. Germline V lookup: CDR1 MGHRA, CDR2 YSYEKL. This CDR3 has 15 amino acids. V was pared by 2 bases and J by 2 bases, with 12 bases between. Naive CD8 cells lacked CD45RO and underwent positive selection for CCR7, leaving out terminally differentiated effector memory CD45RA+ cells. This TCR was sampled from a man aged 18 to 35 in good health. The sample consisted of naive CD8+ T cells sorted from blood. The rearrangement joins TRBV4-1 to TRBJ2-5; a possible D gene is TRBD1 (6 bases). The CDR3 loop is CASSQPQQGQETQYF. The CDR3 DNA follows: TGCGCCAGCAGCCAACCGCAACAGGGACAAGAGACCCAGTACTTC.